This T cell receptor beta chain was obtained from a study of neurological immune-mediated disorders. Overall study results and limits: The multiple sclerosis repertoire cluster was associated with no clinical or MRI feature. HTLV-1-associated myelopathy had the most TCR clonal expansion, and multiple sclerosis had the least, less than healthy controls.

Trimming pared 6 bases from V and 3 bases from J, leaving 3 bases between. The CDR3 has 12 amino acids. This clonotype was observed many times. What it binds is unknown. TCRdb used MiXCR to reprocess the 5' RACE reads, holding one entry per CDR3 protein. Altogether 90,000 to 150,000 distinct CDR3 sequences are present, about 3.2% being singletons, with the ten largest covering roughly 1.3%. The chain uses TRBV12-3 or TRBV12-4 and TRBJ2-6; no clear D. The source is a woman aged 25-40 years with multiple sclerosis. Sequences were obtained from PBMCs. The CDR3 bases are TGTGCCAGCAGCCTTGGGGCCAACGTCCTGACTTTC. Protein product: CASSLGANVLTF.